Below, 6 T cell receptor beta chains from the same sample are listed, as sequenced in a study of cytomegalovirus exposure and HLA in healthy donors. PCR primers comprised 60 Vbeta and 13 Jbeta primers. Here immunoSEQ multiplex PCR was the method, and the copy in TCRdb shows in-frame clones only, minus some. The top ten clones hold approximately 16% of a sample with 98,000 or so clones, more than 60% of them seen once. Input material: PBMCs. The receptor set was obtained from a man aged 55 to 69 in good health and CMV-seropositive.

The CDR3: CASSRDNNYGYTF. Written as DNA, the CDR3 is TGTGCCAGCAGTCGGGACAATAACTATGGCTACACCTTC. The J gene is TRBJ1-2, the V gene TRBV7-3, with D possibly TRBD1 on 6 matching bases. This CDR3 is 13 amino acids long. Between the trimmed V and J ends, which lost 6 bases and 1 base, there was a span of 9 bases. The V gene's germline CDR1 is SGHTA and CDR2 FQGTGA.

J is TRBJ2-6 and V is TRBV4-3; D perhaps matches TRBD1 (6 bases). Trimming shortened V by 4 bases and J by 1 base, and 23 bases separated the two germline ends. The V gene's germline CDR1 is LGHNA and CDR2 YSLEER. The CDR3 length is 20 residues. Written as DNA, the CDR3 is TGCGCCAGCAGCCGAACGGGGACATCGGGCGGGTTTTCTGGGGCCAACGTCCTGACTTTC. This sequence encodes CASSRTGTSGGFSGANVLTF.

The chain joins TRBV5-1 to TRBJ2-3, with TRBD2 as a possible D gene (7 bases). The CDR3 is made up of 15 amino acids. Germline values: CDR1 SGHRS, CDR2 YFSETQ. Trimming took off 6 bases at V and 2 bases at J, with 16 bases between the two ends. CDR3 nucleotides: TGCGCCAGCACCGTTAGGGGGGGAACCACAGATACGCAGTATTTT. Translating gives CASTVRGGTTDTQYF.

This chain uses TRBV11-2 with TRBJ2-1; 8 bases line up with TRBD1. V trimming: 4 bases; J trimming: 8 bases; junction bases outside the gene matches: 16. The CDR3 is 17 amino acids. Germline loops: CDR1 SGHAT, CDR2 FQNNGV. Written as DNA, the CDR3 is TGTGCCAGCAGCTCACCGAGAGGACAGGGTGGTTTGGATGAGCAGTTCTTC. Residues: CASSSPRGQGGLDEQFF.

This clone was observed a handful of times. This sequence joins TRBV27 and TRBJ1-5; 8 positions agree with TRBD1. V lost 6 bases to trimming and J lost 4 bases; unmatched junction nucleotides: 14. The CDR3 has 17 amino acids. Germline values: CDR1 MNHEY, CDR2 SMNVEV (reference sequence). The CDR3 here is CASSRTGNRLANQPQHF. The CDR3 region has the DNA TGTGCCAGCAGCCGGACAGGGAACAGACTAGCAAATCAGCCCCAGCATTTT.

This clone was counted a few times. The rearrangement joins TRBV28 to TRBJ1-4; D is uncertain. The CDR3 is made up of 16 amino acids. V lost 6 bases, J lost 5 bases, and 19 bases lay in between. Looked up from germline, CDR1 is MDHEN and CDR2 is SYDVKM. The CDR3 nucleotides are TGTGCCAGCAGCCCAGGTTCTGTTGGCAGGAATGAAAAACTGTTTTTT. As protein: CASSPGSVGRNEKLFF.